Sequencing of this TCR beta chain was carried out in a study of blood T cell repertoires in COVID-19. Trimming removed 6 bases at V and 0 bases at J, with 20 bases between. From germline, CDR1 is SEHNR and CDR2 FQNEAQ (reference sequence). The CDR3 runs to 17 residues. Using immunoSEQ multiplex PCR, the repertoire was profiled, and TCRdb retains in-frame clones only, with some absent. The sample shows about 220,000 clones, 80% to 90% of them seen only once. Input material: peripheral blood. The chain links TRBV7-9 to TRBJ1-2, with D unresolved. The clonotype originates from a middle-aged man with active or convalescent COVID-19. The CDR3 region is CASRPIASTKANYGYTF. The CDR3 DNA reads TGTGCCAGCAGACCTATCGCCTCCACGAAAGCTAACTATGGCTACACCTTC.